The sequence of this T cell receptor (beta chain) was determined in a study of beta chain features in type 1 diabetes. Every isolated RNA sample was fully reverse transcribed, so sequencing captured expressed TCRB transcripts. Assay used: immunoSEQ multiplex PCR; TCRdb lists only in-frame clones, some missing. The repertoire holds 310,000 or so clones, with approximately 16% as singletons. Regarding the study as a whole: Shorter TCRB CDR3s, moderately but significantly so, were found in Type 1 diabetes patients in all four CD4+ subsets. Patients with type 1 diabetes showed fewer VDJ junction insertions and more deletions.

A remark on this clone: No antigen is known for it.

This CDR3 contains 15 residues. V dropped 4 bases and J dropped 6; count of bases not matched to a gene: 5. Germline loops: CDR1 KGHSH, CDR2 LQKENI. The origin of this receptor is a man aged 18 to 30 with type 1 diabetes. The specimen was naive CD4+ T cells from blood. V gene TRBV18 combines with J gene TRBJ2-1; 11 bases are a match to TRBD2. The CDR3 DNA follows: TGTGCCAGCTCACGCGGGACTAGCGGAGTCAATGAGCAGTTCTTC. Its protein product is CASSRGTSGVNEQFF.